This entry lists 10 T cell receptor beta chains sequenced from one sample in a study of T cells in Graves' hyperthyroidism and ophthalmopathy. From RNA transcripts, TCR beta CDR3 regions were amplified. Carried out on the TCR CDR3, a first-round RT-PCR used the HTBI primer set. Using its own MiXCR run on the multiplex PCR reads, TCRdb lists one record per CDR3 protein. The sample consists of under 130,000 distinct CDR3 sequences, around 50% of them appearing once. Material for sequencing was blood. These receptors originate from a man aged 35-49 years with Graves' hyperthyroidism.

As for this clonotype: The junction departs from the called germline gene at one end, perhaps through a read error. The rearrangement joins TRBV10-3 to TRBJ2-2; either TRBD1 or TRBD2 may fit D (7 bases each). CDR3 length: 9 amino acids. The germline gives CDR1 ENHRY, CDR2 SYGVKD. CDR3 protein: CAARGGLFF. DNA for the CDR3: TGTGCCGCCAGGGGGGGGCTGTTTTTT.

This clonotype was found many times. The chain is built from TRBV2 and TRBJ1-4, with 9 positions matching TRBD1. This CDR3 comprises 13 residues. Per germline, CDR1 SNHLY and CDR2 FYNNEI. V gave up 11 bases and J gave up 5 bases; unmatched junction bases: 6. CDR3 protein: CASLGTGNEKLFF. CDR3 sequence (DNA): TGTGCCTCACTAGGGACAGGGAATGAAAAACTGTTTTTT.

This clonotype was counted many times. V usage is TRBV9 and J usage is TRBJ2-1; D possibly uses TRBD1 or TRBD2 (5 bases each). V dropped 4 bases and J dropped 8 bases, with 16 bases sitting between them. In germline, CDR1 is SGDLS, CDR2 YYNGEE. The CDR3 is made up of 14 amino acids. For the CDR3, the DNA is TGTGCCAGCAGCTTCGAGGGAAGGGGCGATGAGCAGTTCTTC. Translation: CASSFEGRGDEQFF.

This clonotype has ten or more counts. A junction boundary mismatches the germline segment, possibly from a read error. This chain uses TRBV7-7 with TRBJ2-5, with a possible D match to TRBD1 (6 bases). The V gene's germline CDR1 is SSHAT and CDR2 FNYEAQ (reference sequence). The CDR3 has 16 residues. In DNA, the CDR3 is TGTGCTAGCAGCCCGCGCGCGGACAGAGCCCAAGAGACCCAGTACTTC. This sequence encodes CASSPRADRAQETQYF.

This clonotype was counted a few times. This rearrangement joins TRBV18 to TRBJ2-3; D gene uncertain. The germline CDR1 and CDR2 sequences are KGHSH and LQKENI. The CDR3 totals 11 residues. V was clipped by 2 bases and J by 6 bases, with 3 bases between them. This CDR3 reads CASSPWDTQYF. In DNA, the CDR3 is TGTGCCAGCTCACCATGGGATACGCAGTATTTT.

The V and J genes are TRBV20-1 and TRBJ1-1; 7 nucleotides align to TRBD1. Unmatched junction bases numbered 2, after V lost 1 base and J lost 3 bases. In germline, CDR1 is DFQATT, CDR2 SNEGSKA (reference sequence). This CDR3 spans 13 amino acids. In DNA form, the CDR3 reads TGCAGTGCTAGAGGAGACAGGGACACTGAAGCTTTCTTT. Translated: CSARGDRDTEAFF.

The table lists this clonotype with many counts. The chain links TRBV20-1 to TRBJ1-4; TRBD1 aligns across 7 bases. This CDR3 contains 13 residues. The trim removed 3 bases at V and 7 bases at J, leaving 5 bases unmatched. Germline-derived CDR1 and CDR2 are DFQATT and SNEGSKA (reference sequence). CDR3 in DNA: TGCAGTGCTAGGGATCGGGACAGTGAAAAACTGTTTTTT. Amino acid sequence: CSARDRDSEKLFF.

Concerning this clonotype itself: This is likely a read error, given that the CDR3 carries no conserved phenylalanine or tryptophan at its end. The chain recombines TRBV5-1 with TRBJ2-7; the D is unclear. CDR3 size: 12 residues. The V gene's germline CDR1 is SGHRS and CDR2 YFSETQ. In nucleotides, the CDR3 is TGCGTCAGCAGCTTGCATGGCTACGAGCAGTACTCC. This translates into CVSSLHGYEQYS.

This clonotype was seen at least ten times. The chain uses TRBV20-1 and TRBJ1-1; maybe TRBD1 (5 bases). V was cut by 6 bases and J by 5 bases, with 10 bases left in between. The CDR3 runs to 11 residues. Germline assignment: CDR1 DFQATT and CDR2 SNEGSKA (reference sequence). CDR3 protein: CSAGGRTEAFF. The CDR3 DNA sequence: TGCAGTGCGGGGGGAAGGACTGAAGCTTTCTTT.

This clonotype was observed many times. This chain connects TRBV19 to TRBJ2-3, with D unresolved. The CDR3 loop spans 16 amino acids. Trimming stripped 5 bases from V and 0 bases from J, with 15 bases between. Germline-derived CDR1 and CDR2 are LNHDA and SQIVND (reference sequence). The DNA of the CDR3 is TGTGCCAGTAGTCCTCGAATAGCAGCTAGCACAGATACGCAGTATTTT. Amino acids: CASSPRIAASTDTQYF.